This T cell receptor beta chain was observed in a study of Graves' ophthalmopathy and Graves' hyperthyroidism. Germline lookup yields CDR1 SNHLY and CDR2 FYNNEI. The CDR3 has 16 amino acids. V shed 4 bases, J shed 5 bases, and the junction held 8 bases outside the gene matches. RNA transcripts provided the template for amplifying TCR beta CDR3 regions. HTBI-primed RT-PCR formed the first round, and a multiplex PCR formed the second. One entry per CDR3 protein results from TCRdb running MiXCR on the multiplex PCR reads. The table lists about 39,000 distinct CDR3 sequences, roughly 50% of them singletons. Comment on this clonotype: The target antigen is unknown.

The hyperthyroidism patients, aged 18 to 65, had been newly diagnosed, with under 2 months' duration. PBMCs were isolated from a roughly 10 ml sample of fresh peripheral blood. General study results and limits: Blood repertoires reportedly contained most expanded thyroid clonotypes above 0.001 frequency.

The source is an adult woman with stable Graves' hyperthyroidism. Sequenced material: peripheral blood. The gene calls are TRBV2 and TRBJ2-7, with 13 bases fitting TRBD2. CDR3 amino acids: CASSAYGLAGADEQYF. In DNA form, the CDR3 reads TGTGCCAGCAGTGCTTACGGACTAGCGGGAGCTGACGAGCAGTACTTC.